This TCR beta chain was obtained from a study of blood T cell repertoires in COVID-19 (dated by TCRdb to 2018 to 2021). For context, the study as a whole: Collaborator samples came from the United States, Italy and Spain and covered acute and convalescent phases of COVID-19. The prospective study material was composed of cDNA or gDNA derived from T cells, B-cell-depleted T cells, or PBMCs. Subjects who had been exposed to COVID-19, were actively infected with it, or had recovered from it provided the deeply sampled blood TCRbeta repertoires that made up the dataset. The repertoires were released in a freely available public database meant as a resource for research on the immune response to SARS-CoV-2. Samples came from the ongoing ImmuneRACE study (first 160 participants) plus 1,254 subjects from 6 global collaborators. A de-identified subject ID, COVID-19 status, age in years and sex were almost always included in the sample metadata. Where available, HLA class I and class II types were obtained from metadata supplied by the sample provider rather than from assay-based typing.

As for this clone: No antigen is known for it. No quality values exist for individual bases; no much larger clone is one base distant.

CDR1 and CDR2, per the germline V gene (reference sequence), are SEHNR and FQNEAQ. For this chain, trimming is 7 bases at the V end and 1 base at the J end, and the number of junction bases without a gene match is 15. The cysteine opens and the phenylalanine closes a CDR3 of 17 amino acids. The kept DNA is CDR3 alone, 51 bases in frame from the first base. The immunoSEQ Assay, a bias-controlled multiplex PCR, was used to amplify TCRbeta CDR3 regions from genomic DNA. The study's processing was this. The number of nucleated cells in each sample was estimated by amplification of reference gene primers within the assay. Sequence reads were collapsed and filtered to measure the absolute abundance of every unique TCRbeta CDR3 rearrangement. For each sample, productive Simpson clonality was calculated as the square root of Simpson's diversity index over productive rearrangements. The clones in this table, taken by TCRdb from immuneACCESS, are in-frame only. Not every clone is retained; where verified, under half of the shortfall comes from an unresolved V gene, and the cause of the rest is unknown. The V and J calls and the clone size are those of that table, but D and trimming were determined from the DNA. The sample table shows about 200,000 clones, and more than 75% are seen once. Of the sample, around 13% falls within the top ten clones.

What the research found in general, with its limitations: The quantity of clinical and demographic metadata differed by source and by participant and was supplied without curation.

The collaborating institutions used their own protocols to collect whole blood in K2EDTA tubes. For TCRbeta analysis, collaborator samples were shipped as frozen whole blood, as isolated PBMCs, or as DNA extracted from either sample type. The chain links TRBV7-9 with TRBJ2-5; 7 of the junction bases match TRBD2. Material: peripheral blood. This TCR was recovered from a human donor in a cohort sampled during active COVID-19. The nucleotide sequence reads TGTGCCAGCACCCTCTTCGTGATCGCGGGAGCCCAAGAGACCCAGTACTTC. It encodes CASTLFVIAGAQETQYF.